This record concerns one TCR beta chain sequence. Resolution of symptoms, clearance, or two negative PCRs was present in recovered Cohort 3 donors. Original processing methods: Counts of nucleated cells, estimated from reference gene primer amplification, were obtained. The repertoire was sequenced with immunoSEQ multiplex PCR; TCRdb's copy has only in-frame clones and lacks some. V, J and clone size are those of that table, while D and trimming were read from the DNA. The table has more than 300,000 clones, approximately 90% seen once. The data derive from a study of blood T cell repertoires in COVID-19. Germline V CDR1 and CDR2: SEHNR, FQNEAQ (reference sequence). With 1 base clipped from V and 6 bases from J, the junction kept 6 bases outside the gene matches. This CDR3 has 15 amino acids.

The source is a man aged 30 to 39 who had recovered from COVID-19. The material sequenced was PBMCs or T cells enriched from blood (not recorded which). This sequence joins TRBV7-9 and TRBJ2-1; 7 bases align to TRBD1. CDR3 loop: CASSLDRGEGNEQFF. DNA of the CDR3: TGTGCCAGCAGCTTAGACAGGGGTGAGGGCAATGAGCAGTTCTTC.